These T cell receptor beta chains were read from a single sample in a study of CD4 T cells in relation to SARS-CoV-2 and coronaviruses. Sequenced by immunoSEQ multiplex PCR; TCRdb stores in-frame clones only, minus some. Here the sample spans 37,000 or so clones, approximately 85% being singletons. Sequencing was done on a sample of memory CD4+ T cells from PBMCs. These receptor sequences come from an adult with COVID-19. Both conserved end residues are part of each CDR3. Fields, in order: clone size, J gene, D gene, V gene, CDR3 length, CDR3 protein, CDR3 DNA. D genes are given only for firm matches. Some rows have no size entry. The others give once, few or many, or a class for an expanded clone.

.,TRBJ1-1,.,TRBV30,14,CAWSWGRANTEAFF,TGTGCCTGGAGTTGGGGCAGGGCTAACACTGAAGCTTTCTTT
.,TRBJ2-7,.,TRBV6-1,14,CASSEAAATYEQYF,TGTGCCAGCAGTGAGGCGGCGGCCACCTACGAGCAGTACTTC
few,TRBJ2-2,.,TRBV5-1,15,CASSRDQVNTGELFF,TGCGCCAGCAGCCGGGACCAGGTGAACACCGGGGAGCTGTTTTTT
.,TRBJ2-1,TRBD1,TRBV11-2,14,CASSLAGGYNEQFF,TGTGCCAGCAGCTTAGCAGGGGGTTACAATGAGCAGTTCTTC
.,TRBJ2-2,TRBD2,TRBV6-4,15,CASSGTSGSAGELFF,TGTGCCAGCAGCGGGACTAGCGGGAGTGCCGGGGAGCTGTTTTTT
few,TRBJ1-5,.,TRBV2,15,CASRMGVMRNQPQHF,TGTGCCAGCAGGATGGGAGTTATGCGGAATCAGCCCCAGCATTTT
.,TRBJ2-1,.,TRBV5-1,16,CASSLIGRTAYNEQFF,TGCGCCAGCAGCTTGATAGGGAGAACGGCTTACAATGAGCAGTTCTTC
.,TRBJ2-5,.,TRBV18,15,CASSPPAGTQETQYF,TGTGCCAGCTCACCACCGGCGGGAACCCAAGAGACCCAGTACTTC
.,TRBJ2-1,TRBD2,TRBV7-2,17,CASSPGSGLAGVNEQFF,TGTGCCAGCAGCCCTGGGTCGGGACTAGCGGGAGTTAATGAGCAGTTCTTC
once,TRBJ2-7,TRBD2,TRBV2,15,CASGTSGAIHYEQYF,TGTGCCAGCGGGACTAGCGGGGCTATACACTACGAGCAGTACTTC
.,TRBJ2-5,.,TRBV7-9,11,CASSSLETQYF,TGTGCCAGCAGCTCATTAGAGACCCAGTACTTC
few,TRBJ1-4,TRBD1,TRBV6-5,14,CASSFDRANEKLFF,TGTGCCAGCAGTTTTGACAGGGCTAATGAAAAACTGTTTTTT
.,TRBJ2-5,.,TRBV30,13,CACLRGSGETQYF,TGTGCCTGCCTCCGGGGATCAGGAGAGACCCAGTACTTC
.,TRBJ2-3,TRBD2,TRBV19,14,CASSIGAGADTQYF,TGTGCCAGTAGTATCGGAGCGGGAGCAGATACGCAGTATTTT
once,TRBJ2-2,TRBD2,TRBV10-3,18,CAISPGLAGEGQPGELFF,TGTGCCATCAGTCCGGGACTAGCGGGAGAAGGACAACCCGGGGAGCTGTTTTTT
.,TRBJ2-5,.,TRBV6-2/TRBV6-3,15,CASSAPSAAQETQYF,TGTGCCAGCAGTGCCCCTAGCGCCGCACAAGAGACCCAGTACTTC
.,TRBJ2-2,TRBD2,TRBV6-7,19,CASSYSPATSGRSTGELFF,TGTGCCAGCAGTTACTCGCCCGCGACCAGCGGGAGGAGCACCGGGGAGCTGTTTTTT
few,TRBJ2-5,.,TRBV6-5,15,CASSPSLRDFETQYF,TGTGCCAGCAGTCCGTCCCTCCGGGACTTTGAGACCCAGTACTTC
.,TRBJ2-1,TRBD1,TRBV5-1,15,CASSLGTGSYNEQFF,TGCGCCAGCAGCTTGGGGACAGGGTCCTACAATGAGCAGTTCTTC
.,TRBJ2-1,TRBD2,TRBV4-2,16,CASSQDRGGGGNEQFF,TGTGCCAGCAGCCAAGATCGGGGCGGGGGGGGCAATGAGCAGTTCTTC
.,TRBJ2-3,.,TRBV7-3,14,CASSLSGSTDTQYF,TGTGCCAGCAGCTTATCAGGGAGTACAGATACGCAGTATTTT
.,TRBJ1-1,TRBD1,TRBV9,15,CASSPPRGGGTEAFF,TGTGCCAGCAGCCCCCCCAGGGGGGGAGGAACTGAAGCTTTCTTT
.,TRBJ2-7,.,TRBV19,15,CASSIAEAGRYEQYF,TGTGCCAGTAGTATAGCAGAGGCGGGACGTTACGAGCAGTACTTC
once,TRBJ2-3,TRBD1,TRBV27,15,CASSFWDRRLDTQYF,TGTGCCAGCAGTTTCTGGGACAGGAGGTTGGATACGCAGTATTTT
.,TRBJ1-1,TRBD1,TRBV28,14,CASSLTGRHTEAFF,TGTGCCAGCAGCTTGACAGGGAGGCACACTGAAGCTTTCTTT
.,TRBJ2-2,.,TRBV12-3/TRBV12-4,13,CASSLHVTGELFF,TGTGCCAGCAGTTTACATGTGACCGGGGAGCTGTTTTTT
.,TRBJ2-1,TRBD1,TRBV18,15,CASSTRDRGNNEQFF,TGTGCCAGCTCAACCCGGGACAGGGGTAACAATGAGCAGTTCTTC
.,TRBJ2-1,TRBD2,TRBV10-3,16,CAISESAGGTYNEQFF,TGTGCCATCAGTGAGTCGGCGGGGGGCACCTACAATGAGCAGTTCTTC
.,TRBJ2-2,.,TRBV30,15,CAWSLPAGNTGELFF,TGTGCCTGGAGTCTGCCGGCAGGGAACACCGGGGAGCTGTTTTTT
once,TRBJ1-5,.,TRBV6-6,14,CASSYSSLGQPQHF,TGTGCCAGCAGTTACTCGAGCCTGGGTCAGCCCCAGCATTTT
.,TRBJ1-6,.,TRBV19,15,CASSMAGGGDSPLHF,TGTGCCAGTAGTATGGCTGGAGGTGGGGATTCACCCCTCCACTTT
.,TRBJ1-5,.,TRBV28,14,CASSYPIGNQPQHF,TGTGCCAGCAGTTATCCTATAGGCAATCAGCCCCAGCATTTT
once,TRBJ1-4,.,TRBV28,15,CASSLSGVVNEKLFF,TGTGCCAGCAGTTTATCAGGGGTGGTTAATGAAAAACTGTTTTTT
.,TRBJ1-3,.,TRBV18,13,CASSPPEENTIYF,TGTGCCAGCTCACCACCGGAAGAAAACACCATATATTTT
.,TRBJ2-5,.,TRBV11-1,13,CASSFAGLETQYF,TGTGCCAGCAGCTTTGCTGGACTGGAGACCCAGTACTTC
once,TRBJ2-1,.,TRBV19,15,CASSLRESGIQQQFF,TGTGCCAGTAGTCTCCGGGAGTCAGGGATACAGCAGCAGTTCTTC
.,TRBJ1-5,.,TRBV30,14,CAWRTETGESPQHF,TGTGCCTGGAGGACCGAGACAGGAGAGTCGCCCCAGCATTTT
.,TRBJ2-3,.,TRBV7-6,14,CASSLGPYGTPQYF,TGTGCCAGCAGCTTAGGTCCCTATGGGACTCCGCAGTATTTT
.,TRBJ2-5,.,TRBV9,15,CASSPTYSNRETQYF,TGTGCCAGCAGCCCTACGTACTCGAACCGGGAGACCCAGTACTTC
.,TRBJ2-5,.,TRBV7-8,14,CASSLARVIETQYF,TGTGCCAGCAGCTTAGCCAGGGTCATTGAGACCCAGTACTTC
.,TRBJ1-5,TRBD1,TRBV30,14,CAWSARGLVQPQHF,TGTGCCTGGAGTGCCAGGGGGCTGGTTCAGCCCCAGCATTTT
.,TRBJ1-5,.,TRBV6-1,16,CASRENVLISNQPQHF,TGTGCCAGCAGAGAAAACGTTTTAATCAGCAATCAGCCCCAGCATTTT
.,TRBJ1-4,TRBD1,TRBV28,14,CASSLTGAGEKLFF,TGTGCCAGCAGCCTGACAGGGGCTGGTGAAAAACTGTTTTTT
.,TRBJ2-1,TRBD2,TRBV4-2,16,CASSPLEVSGSAEQFF,TGTGCCAGCAGCCCTCTGGAGGTTAGCGGGAGTGCTGAGCAGTTCTTC
.,TRBJ2-5,.,TRBV7-2,13,CASSPDRSETQYF,TGTGCCAGCAGCCCCGACAGGTCTGAGACCCAGTACTTC
.,TRBJ2-7,TRBD2,TRBV19,17,CASSMGTSGSYGGEQYF,TGTGCCAGTAGTATGGGGACTAGCGGGAGTTATGGTGGCGAGCAGTACTTC
.,TRBJ2-7,TRBD1,TRBV6-5,14,CASRETGGAGEQYF,TGTGCCAGCAGGGAGACAGGGGGAGCGGGCGAGCAGTACTTC
.,TRBJ2-7,.,TRBV9,14,CASSVSPEGYEQYF,TGTGCCAGCAGCGTTAGCCCGGAAGGCTACGAGCAGTACTTC
once,TRBJ2-3,.,TRBV5-1,16,CASSSPFGSGTDTQYF,TGCGCCAGCAGCTCCCCGTTTGGGAGTGGCACAGATACGCAGTATTTT
.,TRBJ2-3,TRBD2,TRBV27,16,CASSLASGSYTDTQYF,TGTGCCAGCAGTTTAGCTAGCGGGTCTTACACAGATACGCAGTATTTT
.,TRBJ2-1,TRBD1,TRBV6-2/TRBV6-3,14,CASSLTGVLNEQFF,TGTGCCAGCAGCCTAACAGGGGTATTGAATGAGCAGTTCTTC
.,TRBJ2-7,.,TRBV6-2/TRBV6-3,14,CASSDTLVSYEQYF,TGTGCCAGCAGCGATACATTAGTCTCCTACGAGCAGTACTTC
.,TRBJ1-3,.,TRBV7-9,15,CASSLSSAFGNTIYF,TGTGCCAGCAGCCTCTCGTCGGCATTCGGAAACACCATATATTTT
.,TRBJ2-2,.,TRBV6-5,13,CASAKPGTGELFF,TGTGCCAGCGCAAAACCGGGCACCGGGGAGCTGTTTTTT